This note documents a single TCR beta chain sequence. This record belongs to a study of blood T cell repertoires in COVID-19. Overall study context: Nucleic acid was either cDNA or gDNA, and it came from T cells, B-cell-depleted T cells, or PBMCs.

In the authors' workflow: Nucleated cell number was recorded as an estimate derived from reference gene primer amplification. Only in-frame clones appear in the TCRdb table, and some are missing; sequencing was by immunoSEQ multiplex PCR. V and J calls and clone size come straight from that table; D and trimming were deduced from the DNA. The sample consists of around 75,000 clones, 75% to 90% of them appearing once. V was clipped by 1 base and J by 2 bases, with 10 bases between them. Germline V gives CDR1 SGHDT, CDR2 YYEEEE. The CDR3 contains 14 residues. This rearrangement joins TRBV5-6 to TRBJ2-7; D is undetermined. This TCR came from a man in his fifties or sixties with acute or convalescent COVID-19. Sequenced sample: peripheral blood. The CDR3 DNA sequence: TGTGCCAGCAGCTTGACAGCAGCTACCTACGAGCAGTACTTC. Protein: CASSLTAATYEQYF.